This T cell receptor beta chain was found in a study of regulatory T cells in long-lasting Graves disease. Broader study findings: Repertoires from persistent disease leaned toward TRBV28, TRBJ1-2 and TRBJ2-5. Thyroid tissue went unstudied; only peripheral blood was examined.

iRepertoire HTBI primers and Arm-PCR of CDR3 regions built TCR beta libraries. From the multiplex PCR reads, TCRdb called clonotypes with MiXCR, one entry per CDR3 protein. The data contain 600,000 to 850,000 distinct CDR3 sequences, 30% of them singletons. This CDR3 has 12 residues. With 5 bases removed from V and 0 bases from J, the gap between germline ends came to 7 bases. CDR1 and CDR2 (germline): GTSNPN, SVGIG (reference sequence). As for time point: persistent/refractory GD, antithyroid drugs over 5 years with positive TRAb. Making the TCR library involved RNA that had been extracted from PBMCs. To note about this clonotype: Its antigen is unidentified.

The sequence derives from a female donor with Graves disease. The chain uses TRBV30 and TRBJ1-1; D remains unclear. The specimen was peripheral blood mononuclear cells (PBMCs), collected when the disease was refractory, from a patient treated with antithyroid drugs. This CDR3 is CAWGTMNTEAFF. In DNA, the CDR3 is TGTGCCTGGGGCACCATGAACACTGAAGCTTTCTTT.